The clone carrying this T cell receptor (beta chain) was seen at least ten times. What it binds is not known. This entry belongs to a study of T cells in Graves' hyperthyroidism and ophthalmopathy. Germline V gives CDR1 SGHRS, CDR2 YFSETQ. The CDR3 has 15 residues. The germline V and J ends were trimmed by 7 bases and 0 bases, with 17 bases remaining between them. The study's findings and limits: Within blood appeared most thyroid clonotypes that had expanded above 0.001. A 13 V-J signature model discriminated ophthalmopathy versus stable hyperthyroidism.

Amplified regions were TCR beta CDR3 sequences from RNA transcripts. First-round RT-PCR of the TCR CDR3 relied on the HTBI primer set. TCRdb recomputed calls from the multiplex PCR reads with MiXCR, one row per CDR3 protein. Seen here are hundreds of thousands of distinct CDR3 sequences, around a quarter observed once, and the top ten hold approximately 11%. Sequenced material: blood. The J gene is TRBJ2-7, the V gene TRBV5-1; D remains ambiguous. The sequence was obtained from a young woman with Graves' ophthalmopathy. The CDR3 nucleotides read TGCGCCAGCCGAGAAGGGCCCAGCCTCTCCTACGAGCAGTACTTC. Translated, it gives CASREGPSLSYEQYF.